This TCR beta chain came from a study of neoadjuvant nivolumab and ipilimumab in lung cancer. CDR3 length: 16 residues. V lost 3 bases and J 1 base, leaving 13 bases between the germline ends. Looked up from germline, CDR1 is SGHDN and CDR2 is FVKESK. Here immunoSEQ multiplex PCR was the method, and the copy in TCRdb shows in-frame clones only, minus some. The repertoire includes 7,000 to 9,500 clones, under 90% of them detected once, and more than 7.5% sits in the top ten. J is TRBJ2-1 and V is TRBV14; D is perhaps TRBD1 or TRBD2 (5 bases each). The starting material was tumor tissue, obtained after neoadjuvant nivolumab, alone or with ipilimumab, at or shortly before surgery. This clonotype originated in an adult with non-small cell lung cancer. For the CDR3, the DNA is TGTGCCAGCAGCCACTCTAAGAGGGGTTCCTACAATGAGCAGTTCTTC. Amino acid sequence: CASSHSKRGSYNEQFF.